Detailed here is one T cell receptor beta chain. This clonotype was detected only a few times. The antigen it binds to is not known. Base qualities are not recorded, but no much larger clone differs from it by a single base. Systemically healthy Caucasian individuals from Russia, 35 to 50 in total and aged about 6 to 100 years, were included as donors. About 9.6 milliliters of peripheral blood were collected from each donor into EDTA-treated Vacutainer tubes. Ficoll-Paque density-gradient centrifugation was used to isolate PBMCs, with at least 6.5 million per sample. Trizol reagent was used to extract total RNA from the PBMCs, yielding at least 5 micrograms per sample. For every donor, flow cytometry on a PBMC aliquot measured the percentage of naive CD45RAhigh/CD27high T cells. The sample originates from a study of blood T cells in healthy people across ages (dated by TCRdb to about 2015). Study-level background: In model experiments, roughly one uniquely barcoded TCR beta cDNA molecule per two T cells was captured by template switching. Age-related changes in TCR beta repertoire diversity were measured in the study by deep sequencing normalized with unique cDNA molecular identifiers. To avoid experimental bias, donors of different ages were spread randomly across the sequencing lanes. Four age groups were formed from the donors: young (average roughly 16 years), middle-aged (approximately 39), aged (roughly 59) and long-lived (about 80). For two donors (one aged 18 to 30 and one aged 80 or older), the study analyzed two additional independent replicas of 1 million unique cDNA reads from the same blood draw.

The protocol used for the library was 5' RACE. Sequencing was performed on an Illumina HiSeq 2500. A second PCR of roughly 6 to 11 cycles was performed with a sample-barcoded 5' primer and a J-beta primer mix. Each TCR beta cDNA molecule received a unique molecular identifier from a template-switch 5' adaptor carrying 12 random nucleotides. Each sample yielded at least 3 million CDR3-containing paired-end reads. All of the RNA was converted into first-strand cDNA using the Mint cDNA synthesis kit, with a TRBC-specific oligonucleotide serving as the primer. After uracil-DNA glycosylase treatment, a first 18-cycle PCR used universal primers M1SS and BC2_uni_R on all cDNA. Per the source publication's procedure: For normalization, 1 million high-quality reads, each with a distinct molecular identifier, were randomly selected from each sample. Instead of being binned into consensus sequences, reads with shared molecular identifiers were discarded. CDR3 identification, clonotype clustering and error correction used MiTCR with a Q25 quality threshold and the strictest error-elimination algorithm. A nonparametric unseen species model with Euler transformation was used to estimate lower-bound total TCR beta diversity. TCRdb reran the public reads through fastp at Q25 and MiXCR, keeping productive beta chains. Identical CDR3 protein sequences are pooled into one entry, listed with their most common genes and DNA. What appears here as the V and J calls and clone size reflects TCRdb's work, not the paper's. The sample profile shows 550,000 to 700,000 distinct CDR3 sequences; 25% to 30% of them were found once. The ten largest clones add up to roughly 18% of the sample.

The CDR3 has 14 amino acids, counting the end cysteine and phenylalanine. Only the CDR3 part of the read is kept: 42 bases, read in frame from the first base. V drops 4 bases and J drops 9 bases, leaving 18 bases in between. For CDR1 and CDR2, the germline V gene lists SQVTM and ANQGSEA. On the study overall, not on this receptor specifically: Compared with the aged group, the long-lived group had more naive CD4+ T cells, fewer expanded clones and increased TCR diversity, suggesting age selection. Total diversity estimates from one million sequenced T cells were considered lower bounds and underestimates. Donor CMV infection status was unknown, potentially confounding age-related changes in expanded clonotypes. Observed TCR beta diversity per million T cells fell roughly linearly with age, and a significant reduction was already apparent by age approximately 40. Conclusive comparison of naive and antigen-experienced compartments was prevented by the profiling of bulk unsorted PBMCs. The percentage of naive T cells measured by flow cytometry correlated strongly with observed TCR beta diversity.

This clonotype was sampled from a woman in her 70s in good health. The sequence joins TRBV29-1 to TRBJ2-2; the D segment could be TRBD2, given 6 matching bases. Sequenced: blood. The CDR3 region has the sequence CSVVVAAESRELFF. The bases read TGCAGCGTTGTGGTAGCGGCCGAGTCACGGGAGCTGTTTTTT.